The next 27 T cell receptor beta chains were all read from a single sample in a study of T-cell memory formation after mild COVID-19 (dated by TCRdb to the early 2020s). The method was 5' RACE. The sequencer listed for this sample is Illumina NovaSeq 6000. The raw public reads went through TCRdb reprocessing: fastp at Q25, MiXCR clone calling, in-frame beta chains kept. For every CDR3 protein sequence, its rows merge into one entry that carries the most common genes and DNA. The sample table lists 350,000 to 450,000 distinct CDR3 sequences, approximately 24% of them with a count of one. 8.8% of the sample lies in the top ten. Specimen: PBMCs or a T cell subset sorted from them (not recorded which). These receptor sequences come from an adult woman who had mild COVID-19 (a few samples of this study predate the infection). The sample titles of this study are shuffled in the database, so cell type and time point are left out; the donor was told from shared clones.

The rearrangement joins TRBV7-2 to TRBJ1-1; D might be TRBD1 (5 bases). CDR1 and CDR2 (germline): SGHTA, FQGNSA. The CDR3 has 15 amino acids. Trimming shortened V by 1 base and J by 3 bases, and 12 bases separated the two germline ends. The chain's CDR3 is CASSLGPGSHTEAFF. Written as DNA, the CDR3 is TGTGCCAGCAGCTTAGGACCAGGGTCCCACACTGAAGCTTTCTTT.

This chain uses TRBV6-6 with TRBJ2-2, with unresolved D. Germline V gene sequence: CDR1 MNHNY, CDR2 SVGAGI (reference sequence). V was cut by 6 bases and J by 1 base, with 12 bases left in between. The CDR3 consists of 15 residues. The CDR3 loop is CASSPQSGNTGELFF. Here the CDR3 DNA reads TGTGCCAGCAGCCCCCAGTCCGGGAACACCGGGGAGCTGTTTTTT.

This chain uses TRBV7-6 with TRBJ2-3, with D perhaps matching TRBD2 (6 bases). This CDR3 region has 15 residues. Germline V CDR1 and CDR2: SGHVS, FNYEAQ. The ends were cut back, 3 bases at V and 0 bases at J, with 10 bases in the middle. CDR3 DNA sequence: TGTGCCAGCAGCTTTGCGGGACCTAGCACAGATACGCAGTATTTT. This codes for CASSFAGPSTDTQYF.

This clonotype was counted only a few times. This CDR3 is CASSQGSREQYF. CDR3 in DNA: TGCGCCAGCAGCCAAGGTAGCAGGGAGCAGTACTTC. The chain combines TRBV4-1 with TRBJ2-7; D gene uncertain. Germline CDR1 is MGHRA and CDR2 is YSYEKL. The V gene lost 1 base and the J gene lost 7 bases, with 8 bases spanning the gap. The CDR3 runs to 12 residues.

This clonotype was counted only a few times. In nucleotides, the CDR3 is TGCAGCGTGGCTTGGGACTTGAGCTCCTACAATGAGCAGTTCTTC. Translated: CSVAWDLSSYNEQFF. This rearrangement joins TRBV29-1 to TRBJ2-1; possible D gene TRBD2, 6 bases. Per germline, CDR1 SQVTM and CDR2 ANQGSEA. The CDR3 has 15 residues. V dropped 6 bases and J dropped 0 bases, with 15 bases sitting between them.

The chain is built from TRBV12-3 or TRBV12-4 and TRBJ2-1; 10 bases align to TRBD2. V was pared by 8 bases and J by 7 bases, with 5 bases of the junction left unmatched. The CDR3 has 13 residues. The CDR3: CASEAGGMNEQFF. CDR3 DNA: TGTGCCAGCGAAGCGGGAGGGATGAATGAGCAGTTCTTC.

The chain is built from TRBV7-9 and TRBJ2-7, with 9 bases that match TRBD1. Germline trimming cut 5 bases from V and 5 bases from J; bases unmatched to any gene: 10. CDR1 SEHNR and CDR2 FQNEAQ come from the germline V gene (reference sequence). The CDR3 contains 15 residues. The chain's CDR3 is CASSRGTGSVNEQYF. CDR3 sequence (DNA): TGTGCCAGCAGCCGCGGGACAGGGTCTGTCAACGAGCAGTACTTC.

The V gene is TRBV28, the J gene TRBJ2-2, with D uncertain. This CDR3 is 13 amino acids long. Germline values: CDR1 MDHEN, CDR2 SYDVKM. Trimming shortened V by 8 bases and J by 5 bases, and 12 bases separated the two germline ends. CDR3 region: CASEAPGTGELFF. The CDR3 region has the DNA TGTGCCAGCGAGGCTCCCGGGACCGGGGAGCTGTTTTTT.

There are a few counts of this clonotype. The V and J genes are TRBV24-1 and TRBJ2-3; TRBD2 agrees at 9 bases. V was clipped by 9 bases and J by 0 bases; unmatched bases: 9. CDR1 and CDR2 (germline): KGHDR, SFDVKD. The CDR3 has 16 amino acids. Here the CDR3 reads CATGAGTSRSTDTQYF. In DNA form, the CDR3 reads TGTGCCACCGGGGCGGGGACTAGCAGAAGCACAGATACGCAGTATTTT.

The rearrangement links TRBV29-1 to TRBJ2-2; TRBD2 matches 10 bases. The trim removed 1 base at V and 7 bases at J, leaving 9 bases unmatched. The CDR3 is 16 residues long. CDR1 is SQVTM, CDR2 ANQGSEA, per germline. The CDR3 DNA follows: TGCAGCGTTGAAGCTCCCGGGACTAGCGTTGGCGGGGAGCTGTTTTTT. Translated, it gives CSVEAPGTSVGGELFF.

The gene calls are TRBV6-2 or TRBV6-3 and TRBJ2-1; 8 positions match TRBD2. The CDR3 loop spans 13 amino acids. Germline assignment: CDR1 MNHEY and CDR2 SVGEGT. In DNA, the CDR3 is TGTGCTACCAGGGCCGGGGGGGGCAATGAGCAGTTCTTC. Translated, it gives CATRAGGGNEQFF.

This chain connects TRBV7-2 to TRBJ1-2, with D tentatively TRBD1 (6 bases). The germline V and J ends were trimmed by 2 bases and 5 bases, with 15 bases remaining between them. The CDR3 covers 15 residues. In germline, CDR1 is SGHTA, CDR2 FQGNSA. CDR3 loop: CASSLNGVQGYGYTF. CDR3 sequence (DNA): TGTGCCAGCAGCTTAAATGGGGTCCAGGGGTATGGCTACACCTTC. The full variable domain, completed using reference TRBV7-2 and TRBJ1-2, is GAGVSQSPSNKVTEKGKDVELRCDPISGHTALYWYRQSLGQGLEFLIYFQGNSAPDKSGLPSDRFSAERTGGSVSTLTIQRTQQEDSAVYLCASSLNGVQGYGYTFGSGTRLTVV.

This clonotype occurred a few times. The chain is built from TRBV24-1 and TRBJ2-4, with D perhaps matching TRBD2 (5 bases). The CDR3 extends over 13 amino acids. Germline CDR1 is KGHDR and CDR2 is SFDVKD. V was cut by 7 bases and J by 7 bases, with 13 bases left in between. The CDR3 DNA is TGTGCCACCAGCCAGCCGGCGGGTAACATTCAGTACTTC. Encoded protein: CATSQPAGNIQYF.

V and J are TRBV7-3 and TRBJ2-3; 9 bases are shared with TRBD1. The CDR3 is 14 residues long. The germline V gene encodes CDR1 SGHTA and CDR2 FQGTGA. J lost 6 bases, V lost 5 bases, and 6 bases had no gene match. CDR3 sequence (DNA): TGTGCCAGCAGCCAGGGACAGGGAGTGGATACGCAGTATTTT. It yields the protein CASSQGQGVDTQYF.

There are a few counts of this clonotype. The CDR3 spells CAISESSGSTDTQYF. In DNA form, the CDR3 reads TGTGCCATCAGTGAGTCGAGCGGAAGCACAGATACGCAGTATTTT. V gene TRBV10-3 combines with J gene TRBJ2-3; D perhaps matches TRBD2 (5 bases). CDR1 is ENHRY, CDR2 SYGVKD, per germline. CDR3 size: 15 residues. V was pared by 0 bases and J by 0 bases, with 7 bases between.

This clonotype was counted only a few times. V and J are TRBV29-1 and TRBJ1-1; TRBD1 might be the D (6 bases). The V and J ends lost 5 bases and 0 bases respectively, with 13 bases between them. CDR1 and CDR2 from the germline V gene are SQVTM and ANQGSEA. This CDR3 is 14 amino acids long. This chain's CDR3 is CSVSMTGVNTEAFF. CDR3 nucleotide sequence: TGCAGCGTTTCTATGACAGGAGTGAACACTGAAGCTTTCTTT.

This clonotype was seen a few times. This chain uses TRBV27 with TRBJ2-3, with 9 bases lining up with TRBD2. Germline V CDR1 and CDR2: MNHEY, SMNVEV (reference sequence). The V gene end was trimmed by 6 bases and the J gene end by 4 bases; junction bases not matched to a gene: 11. The CDR3 has 16 residues. The CDR3 loop reads CASSLIQTSGSDTQYF. CDR3 nucleotide sequence: TGTGCCAGCAGCCTAATCCAGACTAGCGGTTCAGATACGCAGTATTTT.

This sequence joins TRBV2 and TRBJ2-6; D uncertain. The CDR3 loop spans 16 amino acids. From germline, CDR1 is SNHLY and CDR2 FYNNEI. The V and J ends lost 5 bases and 0 bases respectively, with 11 bases between them. CDR3 bases: TGTGCCAGCAGTCAGATGCCCTCCTCTGGGGCCAACGTCCTGACTTTC. The encoded protein is CASSQMPSSGANVLTF. Looking up the rest from reference TRBV2 and TRBJ2-6 gives the full variable domain: EPEVTQTPSHQVTQMGQEVILRCVPISNHLYFYWYRQILGQKVEFLVSFYNNEISEKSEIFDDQFSVERPDGSNFTLKIRSTKLEDSAMYFCASSQMPSSGANVLTFGAGSRLTVL.

This clonotype was seen many times. The chain recombines TRBV3-1 with TRBJ1-5, with D possibly TRBD1 on 5 matching bases. CDR1 is LGHDT, CDR2 YNNKEL, per germline (reference sequence). This CDR3 contains 19 residues. V was pared by 0 bases and J by 2 bases, with 20 bases between. This CDR3 reads CASSQDRPGRIGRNQPQHF. DNA of the CDR3: TGTGCCAGCAGCCAAGATCGCCCGGGGCGAATTGGGCGCAATCAGCCCCAGCATTTT.

This clonotype was counted a few times. The chain carries TRBV24-1 and TRBJ1-1; 7 nucleotides align to TRBD1. The V gene's germline CDR1 is KGHDR and CDR2 SFDVKD. This CDR3 has 15 amino acids. J was trimmed by 1 base and V by 3 bases; bases with no gene match: 4. CDR3 nucleotide sequence: TGTGCCACCAGTGATGCTCAGGGGGGGAACACTGAAGCTTTCTTT. As protein: CATSDAQGGNTEAFF.

The chain recombines TRBV12-3 or TRBV12-4 with TRBJ2-7; TRBD1 matches at 9 bases. This CDR3 contains 14 residues. The V and J ends lost 6 bases and 7 bases, in that order; junction bases with no gene match: 10. CDR3 amino acids: CASSVGTGRPEQYF. CDR3 sequence (DNA): TGTGCCAGCAGCGTCGGGACAGGGCGGCCTGAGCAGTACTTC.

This clonotype was detected ten times or more. This chain links TRBV5-1 with TRBJ2-3; D possibly matches TRBD1 or TRBD2 (6 bases each). Germline-derived CDR1 and CDR2 are SGHRS and YFSETQ. CDR3 length: 14 residues. Trimming cost V 7 bases and J 1 base, with 13 bases left between them. The CDR3 region has the DNA TGCGCCAGCCGGGCGGAGGGGGGCACAGATACGCAGTATTTT. Its protein is CASRAEGGTDTQYF.

This chain joins TRBV7-2 and TRBJ2-7; D might be TRBD1 (6 bases). This CDR3 has 14 amino acids. Trimming shortened V by 3 bases and J by 2 bases, and 11 bases separated the two germline ends. Germline V lookup: CDR1 SGHTA, CDR2 FQGNSA. CDR3 protein: CASSFGQHTYEQYF. In DNA form, the CDR3 reads TGTGCCAGCAGCTTCGGACAGCACACCTACGAGCAGTACTTC.

The sample holds a few counts of this clonotype. The chain employs TRBV4-3 and TRBJ2-7; D is possibly TRBD2 (5 bases). CDR1 LGHNA and CDR2 YSLEER come from the germline V gene. With 0 bases removed from V and 2 bases from J, the gap between germline ends came to 11 bases. The CDR3 spans 15 residues. CDR3 coding DNA: TGCGCCAGCAGCCAAGATGCGGCGGGCACCTACGAGCAGTACTTC. As protein: CASSQDAAGTYEQYF.

This clonotype showed up just a few times. CDR3 nucleotides: TGTGCCATCAGTGATCAGAACTATGGCTACACCTTC. Amino acid sequence: CAISDQNYGYTF. This chain links TRBV10-3 with TRBJ1-2; D unresolved. Trimming cost V 3 bases and J 2 bases, with 4 bases left between them. The V gene's germline CDR1 is ENHRY and CDR2 SYGVKD. CDR3 length: 12 amino acids.

This clonotype was detected only a few times. This chain uses TRBV5-5 with TRBJ2-5; D remains ambiguous. The V gene lost 0 bases and the J gene lost 1 base, with 7 bases spanning the gap. This CDR3 has 14 amino acids. Germline lookup yields CDR1 SGHKS and CDR2 YYEKEE (reference sequence). The CDR3 loop reads CASSLAFRQETQYF. The CDR3 region has the DNA TGTGCCAGCAGCTTGGCTTTCCGCCAAGAGACCCAGTACTTC.

This clonotype has just a few counts. CDR3 DNA: TGTGCCGCCTCACCTAGCGGGAGCACAGATACGCAGTATTTT. Translating it yields CAASPSGSTDTQYF. The chain carries TRBV19 and TRBJ2-3; 8 bases match TRBD2. Germline V gene data show CDR1 as LNHDA and CDR2 as SQIVND (reference sequence). V gave up 11 bases and J gave up 0 bases; unmatched junction bases: 7. The CDR3 is 14 residues long.